The 4 T cell receptor beta chains below all came from one sample that was sequenced in a study of CD8+ T cells in alopecia areata. Specified treatment: oral pan-JAK inhibitor, 5-10 mg twice daily. Extracted RNA was reverse transcribed, and the resulting cDNA served as sequencing template. Profiled with immunoSEQ multiplex PCR; TCRdb holds only in-frame clones, not every one. Found here are under 350,000 clones, 58% of them singletons; the top ten hold 1.8%. Sequences were derived from CD4+ T cells sorted from blood, sampled at week 24, from a patient treated with tofacitinib. The receptors derive from a human donor with alopecia areata.

The gene calls are TRBV6-5 and TRBJ2-7; 7 nucleotides line up with TRBD1. CDR3 size: 15 residues. The junction had 8 bases not matched to a gene; V was cut back by 6 bases and J by 0 bases. Germline CDR1 is MNHEY and CDR2 is SVGAGI. The CDR3 sequence is CASREQGPNSYEQYF. For the CDR3, the DNA is TGTGCCAGCAGGGAACAGGGGCCAAACTCCTACGAGCAGTACTTC.

J is TRBJ2-5 and V is TRBV7-2; possibly TRBD1 for D (6 bases). Germline lookup yields CDR1 SGHTA and CDR2 FQGNSA. The V end lost 3 bases, the J end lost 5 bases, and 16 bases lay between the germline ends. This CDR3 has 15 residues. The CDR3 here is CASSFLPGVVETQYF. CDR3 DNA sequence: TGTGCCAGCAGCTTCTTGCCAGGGGTTGTGGAGACCCAGTACTTC.

The CDR3 DNA follows: TGTGCCAGCCGCGAACAGGGTCCAGGCACCGGGGAGCTGTTTTTT. This translates into CASREQGPGTGELFF. This chain uses TRBV7-2 with TRBJ2-2, with a possible D match to TRBD1 (6 bases). The length of the CDR3 is 15 residues. The germline V gene encodes CDR1 SGHTA and CDR2 FQGNSA. V lost 8 bases, J lost 4 bases, and 17 bases lay in between.

This chain connects TRBV4-1 to TRBJ1-2, with D maybe TRBD1 (6 bases). Trimming pared 4 bases from V and 2 bases from J, leaving 17 bases between. CDR1 and CDR2 (germline): MGHRA, YSYEKL. This CDR3 is 16 amino acids long. DNA of the CDR3: TGCGCCAGCAGCCCCCTGGGAGGACAGCAGAACTATGGCTACACCTTC. Its translation: CASSPLGGQQNYGYTF.